This T cell receptor beta chain was recovered during a study of T cell responses to AZD1222 COVID-19 vaccine. TCRdb's copy holds only in-frame clones and misses some; the assay was immunoSEQ multiplex PCR. The sample yields under 150,000 clones, 87% seen once. The CDR3 is 13 amino acids. Germline V gives CDR1 SGHTA, CDR2 FQGNSA. Trimming cost V 0 bases and J 8 bases, with 5 bases left between them. The sample was peripheral blood, taken on day 0 of AZD1222 vaccination. The V gene is TRBV7-2, the J gene TRBJ1-6; D remains unclear. This receptor was obtained from an adult in good health. CDR3 bases: TGTGCCAGCAGCTTAGCCACGGATTCACCCCTCCACTTT. Protein product: CASSLATDSPLHF.